This T cell receptor beta chain was retrieved from a study of blood T cell repertoires in COVID-19. Whole-study context: Sites in the United States, Italy and Spain provided acute and convalescent COVID-19 samples.

This clone was detected only a few times. CDR1 is LGHNA, CDR2 YSLEER, per germline. The CDR3 extends over 15 amino acids. Trimming took off 4 bases at V and 0 bases at J, with 13 bases between the two ends. Assay used: immunoSEQ multiplex PCR; TCRdb lists only in-frame clones, some missing. The repertoire consists of approximately 190,000 clones, with about 80% occurring once and the leading ten covering approximately 6.9%. V gene TRBV4-3 combines with J gene TRBJ2-7, with D perhaps TRBD2 (6 bases). The source is a human donor with acute or convalescent COVID-19. The donor label of this sample is uncertain. The material sequenced was peripheral blood. CDR3 coding DNA: TGCGCCAGCAGCCGAACTAGCAGTAGCTCCTACGAGCAGTACTTC. This sequence encodes CASSRTSSSSYEQYF.